This passage covers 21 T cell receptor beta chains from one sample sequenced in a study of shared clonotypes between healthy human individuals. Naive CD8 cells comprised CD45RO-negative, CCR7-positively selected cells, excluding terminally differentiated effector memory CD45RA+ cells. The repertoire was sequenced with immunoSEQ multiplex PCR; TCRdb's copy has only in-frame clones and lacks some. Found here are around 2,000,000 clones, over 85% of them singletons; the top ten hold around 1.1%. The sample consisted of naive CD8+ T cells sorted from blood. All receptors derive from a man aged 18 to 29 in good health.

The genes are TRBV7-9 and TRBJ2-7, with D hard to call. The CDR3 has 16 amino acids. CDR1 is SEHNR and CDR2 is FQNEAQ in the germline V gene (reference sequence). V was trimmed by 2 bases and J by 1 base, leaving 15 bases between them. The CDR3 region is CASSLSVGTPSYEQYF. CDR3 bases: TGTGCCAGCAGCTTATCCGTGGGAACTCCATCCTACGAGCAGTACTTC.

V gene TRBV6-6 combines with J gene TRBJ2-5, with TRBD2 as a possible D gene (6 bases). This CDR3 is 15 amino acids long. V dropped 0 bases and J dropped 5 bases, with 13 bases sitting between them. Per the germline V gene, CDR1 is MNHNY and CDR2 is SVGAGI (reference sequence). The CDR3 region is CASSYSWGEGETQYF. CDR3 DNA sequence: TGTGCCAGCAGTTACTCGTGGGGGGAAGGGGAGACCCAGTACTTC.

The V gene is TRBV5-1, the J gene TRBJ2-7, with TRBD1 identical over 8 bases. After removal of 4 bases from V and 2 bases from J, the junction contained 8 bases not matched to a gene. The length of the CDR3 is 15 residues. Germline values: CDR1 SGHRS, CDR2 YFSETQ. CDR3: CASSPPDRVAYEQYF. The CDR3 coding sequence is TGCGCCAGCAGCCCACCGGACAGGGTCGCCTACGAGCAGTACTTC.

The chain couples TRBV7-6 to TRBJ2-7, with 10 bases aligning to TRBD1. CDR3 length equals 15 residues. Germline CDR1 is SGHVS and CDR2 is FNYEAQ. The V and J ends lost 3 bases and 5 bases, in that order; junction bases with no gene match: 7. The CDR3 protein is CASSFQGQGFDEQYF. The CDR3 bases are TGTGCCAGCAGCTTCCAGGGACAGGGGTTCGACGAGCAGTACTTC.

This chain uses TRBV28 with TRBJ1-2, with 7 nucleotides matching TRBD1. The CDR3 contains 14 residues. The V segment lost 7 bases and the J segment 7 bases; nucleotides outside the gene matches: 12. CDR1 and CDR2 from the germline V gene are MDHEN and SYDVKM. Written as DNA, the CDR3 is TGTGCCAGCACTAAACTCGGACAGGCCTTTGGCTACACCTTC. Protein sequence: CASTKLGQAFGYTF.

V gene TRBV5-1 combines with J gene TRBJ1-1; 9 nucleotides match TRBD1. The CDR3 extends over 16 amino acids. With 3 bases clipped from V and 0 bases from J, the junction kept 6 bases outside the gene matches. Germline CDR1 SGHRS, CDR2 YFSETQ. The CDR3, as DNA: TGCGCCAGCAGCTCACAGGGGGCAGACATGAACACTGAAGCTTTCTTT. Residues: CASSSQGADMNTEAFF.

This chain connects TRBV7-6 to TRBJ2-7; tentatively, D is TRBD1 (5 bases). V shed 2 bases and J shed 5 bases, with 16 bases lying between them. This CDR3 has 15 residues. CDR1 SGHVS and CDR2 FNYEAQ come from the germline V gene. The CDR3 loop reads CASSLIDQGFDEQYF. CDR3 in DNA: TGTGCCAGCAGCTTAATTGATCAGGGTTTCGACGAGCAGTACTTC.

This sequence joins TRBV7-9 and TRBJ2-7; D gene unclear. Germline-derived CDR1 and CDR2 are SEHNR and FQNEAQ (reference sequence). The germline V and J ends were trimmed by 3 bases and 6 bases, with 9 bases remaining between them. The CDR3 has 12 amino acids. Here the CDR3 reads CASSFPGGEQYF. The CDR3 DNA reads TGTGCCAGCAGCTTTCCCGGTGGCGAGCAGTACTTC. The full variable domain, with the rest looked up from reference TRBV7-9 and TRBJ2-7, is DTGVSQNPRHKITKRGQNVTFRCDPISEHNRLYWYRQTLGQGPEFLTYFQNEAQLEKSRLLSDRFSAERPKGSFSTLEIQRTEQGDSAMYLCASSFPGGEQYFGPGTRLTVT.

This chain uses TRBV15 with TRBJ2-7; 9 nucleotides agree with TRBD2. This CDR3 comprises 16 residues. Unmatched junction bases numbered 8, after V lost 2 bases and J lost 3 bases. Germline-derived CDR1 and CDR2 are LNHNV and YYDKDF (reference sequence). The CDR3 protein is CATSRSLIAGDYEQYF. The CDR3 region has the DNA TGTGCCACCAGCAGATCCTTAATAGCGGGAGACTACGAGCAGTACTTC.

V is TRBV11-2 and J is TRBJ2-3, with TRBD2 identical over 7 bases. Germline lookup yields CDR1 SGHAT and CDR2 FQNNGV. V lost 2 bases, J lost 2 bases, and 4 bases stayed unmatched. The CDR3 consists of 15 residues. The CDR3 region is CASSLSWDYTDTQYF. The CDR3 nucleotides are TGTGCCAGCAGCTTATCATGGGACTACACAGATACGCAGTATTTT.

The rearrangement uses TRBV7-9 and TRBJ1-2, with 7 bases lining up with TRBD1. The V gene's germline CDR1 is SEHNR and CDR2 FQNEAQ (reference sequence). V was pared by 1 base and J by 6 bases, with 5 bases of the junction left unmatched. The CDR3 runs 14 residues. Here the CDR3 reads CASSLGAGGDGYTF. In DNA, the CDR3 is TGTGCCAGCAGCTTAGGAGCAGGGGGTGATGGCTACACCTTC.

With regard to this clone: At the DNA level, this CDR3 is encoded by other sequences in the same sample as well. The chain uses TRBV7-9 and TRBJ2-5; TRBD1 matches 7 bases. Germline loops: CDR1 SEHNR, CDR2 FQNEAQ (reference sequence). The CDR3 length is 15 residues. The junction had 6 bases not matched to a gene; V was cut back by 5 bases and J by 0 bases. CDR3 region: CASSPGTENQETQYF. CDR3 sequence (DNA): TGTGCCAGCAGCCCGGGGACAGAAAACCAAGAGACCCAGTACTTC. Using reference TRBV7-9 and TRBJ2-5 for the parts outside the CDR3, the full variable domain is DTGVSQNPRHKITKRGQNVTFRCDPISEHNRLYWYRQTLGQGPEFLTYFQNEAQLEKSRLLSDRFSAERPKGSFSTLEIQRTEQGDSAMYLCASSPGTENQETQYFGPGTRLLVL.

The V call is TRBV7-9, the J call TRBJ1-1, with 10 bases fitting TRBD1. The length of the CDR3 is 15 residues. The germline V gene encodes CDR1 SEHNR and CDR2 FQNEAQ (reference sequence). V shed 5 bases and J 6 bases; nucleotides not matched to a gene: 9. This CDR3 reads CASSNIRQGAPEAFF. The CDR3 DNA sequence: TGTGCCAGCAGCAACATCAGACAGGGGGCGCCTGAAGCTTTCTTT.

The chain employs TRBV2 and TRBJ2-7; TRBD1 might be the D (7 bases). This CDR3 region has 13 residues. CDR1 and CDR2 from the germline V gene are SNHLY and FYNNEI. The V gene lost 9 bases and the J gene lost 2 bases, with 14 bases spanning the gap. CDR3: CASNRGGPYEQYF. The CDR3 DNA reads as TGTGCCAGTAACAGGGGAGGACCCTACGAGCAGTACTTC. The full variable domain, completed using reference TRBV2 and TRBJ2-7, is EPEVTQTPSHQVTQMGQEVILRCVPISNHLYFYWYRQILGQKVEFLVSFYNNEISEKSEIFDDQFSVERPDGSNFTLKIRSTKLEDSAMYFCASNRGGPYEQYFGPGTRLTVT.

V gene TRBV5-5 combines with J gene TRBJ1-3; the D is unclear. Germline loops: CDR1 SGHKS, CDR2 YYEKEE (reference sequence). Deletions cut 4 bases from V and 0 bases from J, with 11 bases between. This CDR3 has 15 residues. CDR3 region: CASSPGRLSGNTIYF. The DNA for the CDR3 is TGTGCCAGCAGCCCAGGACGGCTCTCTGGAAACACCATATATTTT.

The chain links TRBV7-9 to TRBJ2-3, with no clear D. Germline CDR1 reads SEHNR; CDR2 reads FQNEAQ (reference sequence). The CDR3 runs to 12 residues. Deletions cut 4 bases from V and 4 bases from J, with 6 bases between. This CDR3 is CASSSDPDTQYF. Here the CDR3 DNA reads TGTGCCAGCAGCTCAGACCCAGATACGCAGTATTTT.

The chain combines TRBV27 with TRBJ1-5, with a weak D call TRBD1 (5 bases). The CDR3 has 13 residues. Trimming took 6 bases from V and 5 from J, leaving 11 bases between them. CDR1 and CDR2 (germline): MNHEY, SMNVEV (reference sequence). The CDR3 DNA sequence: TGTGCCAGCAGCTCAGGGTTGCATCAGCCCCAGCATTTT. The encoded protein is CASSSGLHQPQHF.

The V and J genes are TRBV28 and TRBJ1-5, with unresolved D. This CDR3 is 11 amino acids long. Deletions cut 4 bases from V and 5 bases from J, with 3 bases between. Germline lookup yields CDR1 MDHEN and CDR2 SYDVKM. The CDR3, as DNA: TGTGCCAGCAGTTACCATCAGCCCCAGCATTTT. Protein: CASSYHQPQHF. Filled out from reference TRBV28 and TRBJ1-5, the complete variable domain reads DVKVTQSSRYLVKRTGEKVFLECVQDMDHENMFWYRQDPGLGLRLIYFSYDVKMKEKGDIPEGYSVSREKKERFSLILESASTNQTSMYLCASSYHQPQHFGDGTRLSIL.

The chain couples TRBV29-1 to TRBJ1-2; 12 bases are a match to TRBD1. J lost 2 bases, V lost 4 bases, and 5 bases had no gene match. This CDR3 has 15 residues. Germline V CDR1 and CDR2: SQVTM, ANQGSEA. Here the CDR3 DNA reads TGCAGCGTTGGGGACAGGGGGCTATGGAACTATGGCTACACCTTC. It specifies CSVGDRGLWNYGYTF. The full variable domain, with the rest looked up from reference TRBV29-1 and TRBJ1-2, is SAVISQKPSRDICQRGTSLTIQCQVDSQVTMMFWYRQQPGQSLTLIATANQGSEATYESGFVIDKFPISRPNLTFSTLTVSNMSPEDSSIYLCSVGDRGLWNYGYTFGSGTRLTVV.

V is TRBV6-5 and J is TRBJ2-7, with TRBD1 matching 8 bases. The trim removed 4 bases at V and 6 bases at J, leaving 8 bases unmatched. The germline gives CDR1 MNHEY, CDR2 SVGAGI. The CDR3 has 14 residues. This CDR3 reads CASSSLPGGGEQYF. The CDR3 region has the DNA TGTGCCAGCAGTTCCCTCCCAGGGGGCGGCGAGCAGTACTTC.

The V and J genes are TRBV29-1 and TRBJ2-1, with a possible D match to TRBD2 (5 bases). V lost 3 bases and J lost 6, with 12 bases in between. Germline CDR1 reads SQVTM; CDR2 reads ANQGSEA. This CDR3 comprises 13 residues. CDR3 loop: CSVDREPLNEQFF. DNA of the CDR3: TGCAGCGTTGATAGGGAGCCCCTCAATGAGCAGTTCTTC.